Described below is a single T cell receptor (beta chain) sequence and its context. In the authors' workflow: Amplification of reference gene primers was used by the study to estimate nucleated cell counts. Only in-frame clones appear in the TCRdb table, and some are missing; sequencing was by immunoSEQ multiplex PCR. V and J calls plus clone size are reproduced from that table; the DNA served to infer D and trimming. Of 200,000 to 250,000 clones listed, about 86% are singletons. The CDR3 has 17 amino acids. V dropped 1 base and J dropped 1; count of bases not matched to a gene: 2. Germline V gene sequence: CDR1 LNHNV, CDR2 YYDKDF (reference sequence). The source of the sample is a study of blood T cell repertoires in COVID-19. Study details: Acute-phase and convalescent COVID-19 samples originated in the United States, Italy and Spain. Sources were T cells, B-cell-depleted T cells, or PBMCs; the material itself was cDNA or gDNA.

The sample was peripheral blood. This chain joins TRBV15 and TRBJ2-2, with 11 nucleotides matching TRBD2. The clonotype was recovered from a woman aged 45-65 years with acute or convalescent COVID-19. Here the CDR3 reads CATSRALAGGNTGELFF. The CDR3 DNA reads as TGTGCCACCAGCAGAGCTCTAGCGGGAGGGAACACCGGGGAGCTGTTTTTT.